This T cell receptor beta chain was obtained from a study of OX40 agonist ivuxolimab in advanced cancers. The overall study: Intravenous ivuxolimab at 0.01 to 10 mg/kg was given to patients every 2 weeks. Eligibility rules accepted prior anti-PD-1, anti-PD-L1 or anti-CTLA-4 therapy, and over 30% had some. Study-wide findings and caveats: Specificity for antigen went undetermined in the expanded peripheral T cells. Among the lowest peripheral clonal expansion occurred in 0.1-3.0 mg/kg partial responders.

This clone has more than one count but fewer than ten. The target antigen is unknown. There are 14 residues in the CDR3. The trim removed 3 bases at V and 5 bases at J, leaving 6 bases unmatched. In germline, CDR1 is SEHNR, CDR2 FQNEAQ (reference sequence). Assay used: immunoSEQ multiplex PCR; TCRdb lists only in-frame clones, some missing. Here the sample spans about 67,000 clones, 75% to 90% being singletons. The sequencing used CD4+ or CD8+ T cells sorted from blood, collected in a trial of the OX40 agonist ivuxolimab. The V gene is TRBV7-9, the J gene TRBJ1-2, with 7 bases aligning to TRBD1. This TCR derives from an adult with an advanced solid tumor such as melanoma, head and neck, liver or kidney cancer. For the CDR3, the DNA is TGTGCCAGCAGCTTCCCAGGGGGAGTGTATGGCTACACCTTC. Translated: CASSFPGGVYGYTF.